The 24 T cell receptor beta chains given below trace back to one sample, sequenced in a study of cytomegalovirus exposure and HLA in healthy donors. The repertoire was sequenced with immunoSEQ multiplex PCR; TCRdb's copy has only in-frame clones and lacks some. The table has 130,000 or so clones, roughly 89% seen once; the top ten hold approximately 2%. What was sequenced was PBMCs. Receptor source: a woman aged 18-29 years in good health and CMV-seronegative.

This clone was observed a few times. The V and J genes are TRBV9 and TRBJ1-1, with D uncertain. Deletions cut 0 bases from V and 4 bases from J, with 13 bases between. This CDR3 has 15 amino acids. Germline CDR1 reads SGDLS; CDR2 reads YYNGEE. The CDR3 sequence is CASSVGATMGTEAFF. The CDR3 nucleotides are TGTGCCAGCAGCGTAGGGGCCACCATGGGCACTGAAGCTTTCTTT.

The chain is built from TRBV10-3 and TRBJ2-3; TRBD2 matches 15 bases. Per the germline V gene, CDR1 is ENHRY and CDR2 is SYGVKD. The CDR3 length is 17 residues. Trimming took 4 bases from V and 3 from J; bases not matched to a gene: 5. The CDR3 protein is CAISGGLAGGGTDTQYF. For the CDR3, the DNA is TGTGCCATCAGTGGGGGACTAGCGGGAGGCGGGACAGATACGCAGTATTTT.

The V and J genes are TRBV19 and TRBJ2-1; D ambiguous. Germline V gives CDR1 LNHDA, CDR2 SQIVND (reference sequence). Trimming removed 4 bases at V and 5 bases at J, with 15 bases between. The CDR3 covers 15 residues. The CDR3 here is CASSTWAPPDNEQFF. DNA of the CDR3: TGTGCCAGTAGTACCTGGGCCCCACCCGACAATGAGCAGTTCTTC.

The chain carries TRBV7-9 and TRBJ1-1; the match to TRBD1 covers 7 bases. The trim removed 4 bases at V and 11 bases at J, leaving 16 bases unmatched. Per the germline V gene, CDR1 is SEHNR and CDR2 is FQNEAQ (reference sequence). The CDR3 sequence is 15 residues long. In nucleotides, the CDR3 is TGTGCCAGCAGCTCGCCCGTCCCGGGACAGTCGATGGCTTTCTTT. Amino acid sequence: CASSSPVPGQSMAFF.

CDR3 in amino acids: CASSLQAVQNEQFF. CDR3 DNA: TGTGCCAGCAGCTTACAGGCGGTTCAGAATGAGCAGTTCTTC. The V and J genes are TRBV5-6 and TRBJ2-1, with D possibly matching TRBD1 (5 bases). The V gene lost 2 bases and the J gene lost 7 bases, with 13 bases spanning the gap. The CDR3 runs to 14 residues. Germline V gene lookup returns CDR1 SGHDT and CDR2 YYEEEE.

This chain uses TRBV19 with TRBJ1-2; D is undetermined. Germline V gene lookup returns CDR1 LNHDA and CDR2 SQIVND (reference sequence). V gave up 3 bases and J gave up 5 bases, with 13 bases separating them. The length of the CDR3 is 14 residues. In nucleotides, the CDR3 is TGTGCCAGTAGTATGCTGGGAGAAATTTATGGCTACACCTTC. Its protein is CASSMLGEIYGYTF.

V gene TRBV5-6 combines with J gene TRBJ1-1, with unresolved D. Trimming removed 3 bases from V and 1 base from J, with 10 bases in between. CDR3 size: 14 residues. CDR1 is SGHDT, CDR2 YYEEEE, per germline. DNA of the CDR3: TGTGCCAGCAGCTATTCAGGCCAGAACACTGAAGCTTTCTTT. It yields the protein CASSYSGQNTEAFF.

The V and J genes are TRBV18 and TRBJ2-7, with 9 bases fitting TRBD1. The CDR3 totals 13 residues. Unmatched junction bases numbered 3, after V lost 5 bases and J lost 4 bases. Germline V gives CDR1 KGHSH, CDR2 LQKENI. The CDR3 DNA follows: TGTGCCAGCTCATCGGACAGGGGTTACGAGCAGTACTTC. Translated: CASSSDRGYEQYF.

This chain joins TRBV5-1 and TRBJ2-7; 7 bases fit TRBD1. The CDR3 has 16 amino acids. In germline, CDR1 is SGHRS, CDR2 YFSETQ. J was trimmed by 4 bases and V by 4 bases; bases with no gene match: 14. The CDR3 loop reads CASSPTPTGTNYEQYF. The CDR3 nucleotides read TGCGCCAGCAGCCCTACACCGACAGGGACGAATTACGAGCAGTACTTC. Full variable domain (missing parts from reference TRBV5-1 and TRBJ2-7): KAGVTQTPRYLIKTRGQQVTLSCSPISGHRSVSWYQQTPGQGLQFLFEYFSETQRNKGNFPGRFSGRQFSNSRSEMNVSTLELGDSALYLCASSPTPTGTNYEQYFGPGTRLTVT.

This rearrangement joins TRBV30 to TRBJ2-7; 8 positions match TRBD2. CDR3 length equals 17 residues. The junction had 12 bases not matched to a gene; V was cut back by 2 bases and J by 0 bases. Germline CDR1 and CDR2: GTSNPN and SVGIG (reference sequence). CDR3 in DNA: TGTGCCTGGAGTACTAGCGGCTCTGCACCAAGCTCCTACGAGCAGTACTTC. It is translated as CAWSTSGSAPSSYEQYF. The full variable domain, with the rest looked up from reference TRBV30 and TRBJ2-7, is SQTIHQWPATLVQPVGSPLSLECTVEGTSNPNLYWYRQAAGRGLQLLFYSVGIGQISSEVPQNLSASRPQDRQFILSSKKLLLSDSGFYLCAWSTSGSAPSSYEQYFGPGTRLTVT.

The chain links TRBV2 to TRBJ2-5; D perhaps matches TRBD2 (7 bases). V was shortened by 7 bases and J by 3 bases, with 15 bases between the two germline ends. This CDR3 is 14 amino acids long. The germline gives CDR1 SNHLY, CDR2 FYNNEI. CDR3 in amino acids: CASNQRGTKETQYF. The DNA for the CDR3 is TGTGCCAGCAACCAGAGGGGGACTAAAGAGACCCAGTACTTC. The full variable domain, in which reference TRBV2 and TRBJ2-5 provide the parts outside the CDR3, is EPEVTQTPSHQVTQMGQEVILRCVPISNHLYFYWYRQILGQKVEFLVSFYNNEISEKSEIFDDQFSVERPDGSNFTLKIRSTKLEDSAMYFCASNQRGTKETQYFGPGTRLLVL.

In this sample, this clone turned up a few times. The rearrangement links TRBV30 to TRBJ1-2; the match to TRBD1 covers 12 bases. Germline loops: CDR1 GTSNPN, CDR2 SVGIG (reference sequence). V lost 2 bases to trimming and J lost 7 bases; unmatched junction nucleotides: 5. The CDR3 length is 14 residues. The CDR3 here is CAWSHGTGGVGYTF. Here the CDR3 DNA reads TGTGCCTGGAGTCACGGGACAGGGGGCGTTGGCTACACCTTC.

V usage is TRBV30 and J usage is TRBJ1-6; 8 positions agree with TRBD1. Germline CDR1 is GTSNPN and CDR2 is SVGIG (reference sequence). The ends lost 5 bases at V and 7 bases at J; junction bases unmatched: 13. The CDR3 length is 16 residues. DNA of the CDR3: TGTGCCTGGGATGACAGGGGTTCTTTGTCGAATTCACCCCTCCACTTT. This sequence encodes CAWDDRGSLSNSPLHF.

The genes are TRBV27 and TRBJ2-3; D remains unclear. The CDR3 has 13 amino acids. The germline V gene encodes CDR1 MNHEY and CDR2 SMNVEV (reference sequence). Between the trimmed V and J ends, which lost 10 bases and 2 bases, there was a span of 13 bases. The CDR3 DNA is TGTGCCACCCACTCTCCGCTCACAGATACGCAGTATTTT. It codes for CATHSPLTDTQYF.

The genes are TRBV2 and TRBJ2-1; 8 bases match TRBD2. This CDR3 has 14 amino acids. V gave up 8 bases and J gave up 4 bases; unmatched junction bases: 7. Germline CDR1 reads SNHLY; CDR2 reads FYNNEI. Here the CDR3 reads CASSFGGVYNEQFF. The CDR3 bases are TGTGCCAGCTCGTTCGGGGGGGTATACAATGAGCAGTTCTTC.

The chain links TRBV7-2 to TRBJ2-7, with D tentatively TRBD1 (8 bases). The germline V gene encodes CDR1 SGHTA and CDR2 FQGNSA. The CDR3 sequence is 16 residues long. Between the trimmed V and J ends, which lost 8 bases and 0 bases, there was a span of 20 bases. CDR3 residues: CASGNRGGGNSYEQYF. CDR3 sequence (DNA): TGTGCCAGCGGGAACAGGGGGGGCGGAAACTCCTACGAGCAGTACTTC.

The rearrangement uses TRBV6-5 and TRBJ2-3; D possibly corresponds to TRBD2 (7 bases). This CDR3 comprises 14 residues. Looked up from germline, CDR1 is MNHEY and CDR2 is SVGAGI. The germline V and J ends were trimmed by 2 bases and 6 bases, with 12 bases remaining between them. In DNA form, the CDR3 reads TGTGCCAGCAGTTACCGGGGGGCGGCGGATACGCAGTATTTT. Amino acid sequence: CASSYRGAADTQYF.

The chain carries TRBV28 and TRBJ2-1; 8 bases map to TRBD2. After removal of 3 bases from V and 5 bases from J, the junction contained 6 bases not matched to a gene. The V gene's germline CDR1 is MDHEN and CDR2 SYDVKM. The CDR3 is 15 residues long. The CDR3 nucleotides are TGTGCCAGCAGTTTCTCTACTAGCGGAAACAATGAGCAGTTCTTC. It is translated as CASSFSTSGNNEQFF.

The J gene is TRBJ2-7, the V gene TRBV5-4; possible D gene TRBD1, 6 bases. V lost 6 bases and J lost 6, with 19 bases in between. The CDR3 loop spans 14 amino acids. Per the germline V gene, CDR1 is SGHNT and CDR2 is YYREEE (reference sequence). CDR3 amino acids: CASMPGTIASEQYF. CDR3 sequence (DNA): TGTGCCAGCATGCCCGGGACAATAGCCTCCGAGCAGTACTTC.

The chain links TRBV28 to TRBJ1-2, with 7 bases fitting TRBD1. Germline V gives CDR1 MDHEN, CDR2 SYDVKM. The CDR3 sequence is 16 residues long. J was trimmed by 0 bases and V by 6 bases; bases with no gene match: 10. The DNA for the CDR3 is TGTGCCAGCAGCATACAGGGGCCAGGGGCTAACTATGGCTACACCTTC. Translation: CASSIQGPGANYGYTF.

The CDR3 loop is CASSLGGRSTDTQYF. In nucleotides, the CDR3 is TGTGCCAGCAGTTTGGGGGGGCGTAGCACAGATACGCAGTATTTT. This chain uses TRBV27 with TRBJ2-3; D may be TRBD2 (7 bases). CDR3 length equals 15 residues. Germline loops: CDR1 MNHEY, CDR2 SMNVEV (reference sequence). V was clipped by 3 bases and J by 0 bases, with 10 bases between them.

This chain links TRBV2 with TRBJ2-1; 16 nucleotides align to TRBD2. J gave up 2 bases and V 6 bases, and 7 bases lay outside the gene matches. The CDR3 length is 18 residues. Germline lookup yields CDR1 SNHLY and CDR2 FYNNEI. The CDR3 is CASSKGLAGGSAYNEQFF. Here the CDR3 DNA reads TGTGCCAGCAGCAAGGGACTAGCGGGAGGGTCCGCCTACAATGAGCAGTTCTTC.

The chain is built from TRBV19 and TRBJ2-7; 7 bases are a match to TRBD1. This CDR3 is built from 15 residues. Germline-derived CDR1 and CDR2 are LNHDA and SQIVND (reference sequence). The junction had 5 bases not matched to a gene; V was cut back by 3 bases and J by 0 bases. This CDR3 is CASSIRQGSSYEQYF. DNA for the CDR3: TGTGCCAGTAGTATCCGACAGGGTAGCTCCTACGAGCAGTACTTC.

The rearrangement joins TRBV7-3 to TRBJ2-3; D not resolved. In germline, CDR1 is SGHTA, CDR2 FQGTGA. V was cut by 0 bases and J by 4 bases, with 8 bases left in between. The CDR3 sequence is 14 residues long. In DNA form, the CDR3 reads TGTGCCAGCAGCTTAACTCTGTCCGCAGATACGCAGTATTTT. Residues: CASSLTLSADTQYF. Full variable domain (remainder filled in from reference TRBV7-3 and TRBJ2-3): GAGVSQTPSNKVTEKGKYVELRCDPISGHTALYWYRQSLGQGPEFLIYFQGTGAADDSGLPNDRFFAVRPEGSVSTLKIQRTERGDSAVYLCASSLTLSADTQYFGPGTRLTVL.